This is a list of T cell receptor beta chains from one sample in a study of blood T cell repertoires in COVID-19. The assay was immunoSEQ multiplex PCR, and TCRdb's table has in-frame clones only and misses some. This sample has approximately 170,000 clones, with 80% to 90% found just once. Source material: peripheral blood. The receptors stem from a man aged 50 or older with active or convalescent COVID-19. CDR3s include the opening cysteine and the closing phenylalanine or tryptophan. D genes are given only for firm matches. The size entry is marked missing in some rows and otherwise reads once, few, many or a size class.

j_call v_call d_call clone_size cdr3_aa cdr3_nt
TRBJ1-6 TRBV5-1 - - CASSITGPTAGNSPLHF TGCGCCAGCAGCATCACCGGGCCAACGGCGGGTAATTCACCCCTCCACTTT
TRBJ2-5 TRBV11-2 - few CASSFLWTQYF TGTGCCAGCAGCTTCCTGTGGACCCAGTACTTC
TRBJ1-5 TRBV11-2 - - CASPKSVKFQPQHF TGTGCCAGCCCGAAAAGCGTGAAGTTCCAGCCCCAGCATTTT
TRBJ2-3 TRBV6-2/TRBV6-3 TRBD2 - CASSYFPIAGGPDTQYF TGTGCCAGCAGTTACTTCCCAATAGCGGGGGGCCCGGATACGCAGTATTTT
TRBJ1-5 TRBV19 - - CASSTSQGDQPQHF TGTGCCAGTAGTACCTCACAGGGTGATCAGCCCCAGCATTTT
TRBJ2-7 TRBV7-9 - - CASSLLRADDIPYEQYF TGTGCCAGCAGCTTATTGAGGGCAGATGACATACCCTACGAGCAGTACTTC
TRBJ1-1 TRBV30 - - CAWGAAGEAFF TGTGCCTGGGGGGCGGCGGGCGAAGCTTTCTTT
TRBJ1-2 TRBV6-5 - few CASSYSMWGQGGYTF TGTGCCAGCAGTTACTCGATGTGGGGGCAGGGTGGCTACACCTTC
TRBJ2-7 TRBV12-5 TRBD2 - CASGSSNLAGDSYEQYF TGTGCTAGTGGTTCCTCTAACTTAGCGGGAGACTCCTACGAGCAGTACTTC
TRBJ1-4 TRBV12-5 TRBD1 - CASGLGGTGANEKLFF TGTGCTAGTGGTTTGGGAGGGACAGGTGCTAATGAAAAACTGTTTTTT